The 14 T cell receptor beta chains below all came from one sample that was sequenced in a study of CD8 T cells in ankylosing spondylitis. The study's findings and limits: Blood of patients with ankylosing spondylitis appeared to be characterized by a TCR beta motif of about eight highly homologous variants.

The antigens of these receptors remain unknown. TCRdb re-called the 5' RACE reads through MiXCR, storing one row per CDR3 protein. The data show under 550,000 distinct CDR3 sequences, 20% to 30% seen once. Sequencing was carried out using blood, either unsorted or a sorted T cell fraction (not recorded which). The receptors were sampled from a male donor with ankylosing spondylitis.

This clonotype was seen a handful of times. The chain links TRBV5-1 to TRBJ2-7; D is perhaps TRBD2 (5 bases). This CDR3 has 14 residues. The V and J ends lost 3 bases and 2 bases respectively, with 12 bases between them. Per germline, CDR1 SGHRS and CDR2 YFSETQ. CDR3 region: CASSWERGAYEQYF. Here the CDR3 DNA reads TGCGCCAGCAGCTGGGAGAGAGGCGCCTACGAGCAGTACTTC.

The chain recombines TRBV7-2 with TRBJ2-2; TRBD2 aligns across 14 bases. CDR3 length: 17 amino acids. Trimming removed 5 bases from V and 3 bases from J; junction bases left unmatched: 5. From germline, CDR1 is SGHTA and CDR2 FQGNSA. CDR3 DNA: TGTGCCAGCAGCCGACGGGGACTAGCGGGAGACACCGGGGAGCTGTTTTTT. It codes for CASSRRGLAGDTGELFF.

The chain recombines TRBV10-3 with TRBJ1-1; D might be TRBD1 (5 bases). Germline lookup yields CDR1 ENHRY and CDR2 SYGVKD. CDR3 size: 13 residues. Deletions cut 4 bases from V and 3 bases from J, with 9 bases between. The DNA of the CDR3 is TGTGCCATCAGTGGGGGCAGGGACACTGAAGCTTTCTTT. It specifies CAISGGRDTEAFF.

J is TRBJ2-3 and V is TRBV5-1, with D perhaps TRBD2 (6 bases). V was cut by 3 bases and J by 0 bases, with 8 bases left in between. Germline CDR1 SGHRS, CDR2 YFSETQ. This CDR3 is 14 amino acids long. The CDR3 sequence is CASSWRESTDTQYF. The DNA for the CDR3 is TGCGCCAGCAGCTGGCGGGAAAGCACAGATACGCAGTATTTT.

The rearrangement joins TRBV21-1 to TRBJ2-7; the table names TRBD2, a call not compared with the DNA. TRBV21-1 is deemed a pseudogene. This CDR3 comprises 14 residues. The CDR3 DNA sequence: TGTGCCAGCAGCACAAGGGGCCTTCACTACGAGCAGTACTTC. Protein: CASSTRGLHYEQYF.

In its sample, this clonotype was seen a few times. The chain links TRBV5-6 to TRBJ2-5, with 8 nucleotides matching TRBD1. Per the germline V gene, CDR1 is SGHDT and CDR2 is YYEEEE. Trimming at V came to 1 base and at J to 2 bases, leaving 4 bases not matched to a gene. The CDR3 contains 15 residues. The CDR3 coding sequence is TGTGCCAGCAGCTTGCGGACAGGGTGGCAAGAGACCCAGTACTTC. It specifies CASSLRTGWQETQYF.

The table lists this clonotype with a few counts. The chain is built from TRBV5-5 and TRBJ2-1; D remains unclear. The CDR3 consists of 12 residues. The V end was cut by 10 bases, the J end by 7 bases, with 15 bases between. Germline assignment: CDR1 SGHKS and CDR2 YYEKEE (reference sequence). This CDR3 reads CAGFGTSNEQFF. The CDR3 DNA sequence: TGTGCCGGGTTTGGAACATCAAATGAGCAGTTCTTC.

This clonotype was seen a handful of times. The chain carries TRBV20-1 and TRBJ2-1, with 11 positions matching TRBD2. The CDR3 length is 17 residues. The V and J ends lost 4 bases and 0 bases, in that order; junction bases with no gene match: 8. The germline gives CDR1 DFQATT, CDR2 SNEGSKA (reference sequence). The CDR3 DNA reads as TGCAGTGCTAACGTCCTAGCGGGAGGTTCCTCCTACAATGAGCAGTTCTTC. Protein: CSANVLAGGSSYNEQFF.

The V gene is TRBV5-1, the J gene TRBJ2-3; 7 nucleotides agree with TRBD2. The V gene end was trimmed by 1 base and the J gene end by 6 bases; junction bases not matched to a gene: 2. Germline CDR1 SGHRS, CDR2 YFSETQ. The CDR3 sequence is 13 residues long. CDR3 bases: TGCGCCAGCAGCTTGACCGGGAGGGATACGCAGTATTTT. This sequence encodes CASSLTGRDTQYF.

This clonotype has a handful of counts. The chain employs TRBV7-8 and TRBJ1-5; D is uncertain. This CDR3 is built from 13 residues. The V gene's germline CDR1 is SGHVS and CDR2 FQNEAQ. V lost 1 base and J 7 bases, leaving 8 bases between the germline ends. CDR3 sequence: CASSLERPQPQHF. The CDR3 DNA sequence: TGTGCCAGCAGCTTAGAACGGCCCCAGCCCCAGCATTTT.

This clonotype was picked up a small number of times. The V and J genes are TRBV3-1 and TRBJ1-5; 8 positions match TRBD1. The junction had 3 bases not matched to a gene; V was cut back by 3 bases and J by 5 bases. Germline loops: CDR1 LGHDT, CDR2 YNNKEL (reference sequence). The CDR3 extends over 14 amino acids. The DNA of the CDR3 is TGTGCCAGCAGCCACGGACAGGGCCATCAGCCCCAGCATTTT. This sequence encodes CASSHGQGHQPQHF.

V is TRBV18 and J is TRBJ2-4; 12 bases fit TRBD1. Trimming took 4 bases from V and 5 from J; bases not matched to a gene: 6. CDR1 KGHSH and CDR2 LQKENI come from the germline V gene. This CDR3 contains 16 residues. This chain's CDR3 is CASSLPGQGAENIQYF. The CDR3 DNA is TGTGCCAGCTCACTTCCGGGACAGGGGGCCGAAAACATTCAGTACTTC.

This clonotype was detected only a few times. V and J are TRBV5-6 and TRBJ1-3; no firm D call. The CDR3 is made up of 16 amino acids. V was pared by 4 bases and J by 0 bases, with 14 bases between. Germline V lookup: CDR1 SGHDT, CDR2 YYEEEE. As DNA, the CDR3 is TGTGCCAGCAGCGCCCTCGGCCTCAGCTCTGGAAACACCATATATTTT. It encodes CASSALGLSSGNTIYF.

The rearrangement links TRBV4-2 to TRBJ2-7; D remains ambiguous. This CDR3 has 15 residues. Germline values: CDR1 LGHNA, CDR2 YNFKEQ. V was shortened by 1 base and J by 0 bases, with 10 bases between the two germline ends. The CDR3 DNA sequence: TGTGCCAGCAGCCAAGGTGGCTCTAGCTCCTACGAGCAGTACTTC. It translates to CASSQGGSSSYEQYF.